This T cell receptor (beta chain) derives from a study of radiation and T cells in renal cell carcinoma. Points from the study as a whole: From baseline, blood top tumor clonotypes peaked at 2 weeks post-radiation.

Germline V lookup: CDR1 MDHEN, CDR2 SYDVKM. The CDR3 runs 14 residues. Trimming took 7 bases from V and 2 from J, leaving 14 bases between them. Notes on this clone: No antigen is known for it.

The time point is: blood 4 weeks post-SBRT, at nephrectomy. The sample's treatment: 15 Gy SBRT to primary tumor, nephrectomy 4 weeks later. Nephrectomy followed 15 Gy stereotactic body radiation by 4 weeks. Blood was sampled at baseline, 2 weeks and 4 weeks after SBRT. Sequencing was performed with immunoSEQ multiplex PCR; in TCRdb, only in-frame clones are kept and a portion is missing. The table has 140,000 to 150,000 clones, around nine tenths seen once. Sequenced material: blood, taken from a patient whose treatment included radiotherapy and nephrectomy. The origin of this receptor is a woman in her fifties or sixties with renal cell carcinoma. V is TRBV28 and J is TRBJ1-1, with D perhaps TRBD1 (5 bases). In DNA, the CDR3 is TGTGCCAGCATCGCCCCAGGGTTTAACACTGAAGCTTTCTTT. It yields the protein CASIAPGFNTEAFF. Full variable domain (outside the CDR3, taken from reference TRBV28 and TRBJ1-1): DVKVTQSSRYLVKRTGEKVFLECVQDMDHENMFWYRQDPGLGLRLIYFSYDVKMKEKGDIPEGYSVSREKKERFSLILESASTNQTSMYLCASIAPGFNTEAFFGQGTRLTVV.